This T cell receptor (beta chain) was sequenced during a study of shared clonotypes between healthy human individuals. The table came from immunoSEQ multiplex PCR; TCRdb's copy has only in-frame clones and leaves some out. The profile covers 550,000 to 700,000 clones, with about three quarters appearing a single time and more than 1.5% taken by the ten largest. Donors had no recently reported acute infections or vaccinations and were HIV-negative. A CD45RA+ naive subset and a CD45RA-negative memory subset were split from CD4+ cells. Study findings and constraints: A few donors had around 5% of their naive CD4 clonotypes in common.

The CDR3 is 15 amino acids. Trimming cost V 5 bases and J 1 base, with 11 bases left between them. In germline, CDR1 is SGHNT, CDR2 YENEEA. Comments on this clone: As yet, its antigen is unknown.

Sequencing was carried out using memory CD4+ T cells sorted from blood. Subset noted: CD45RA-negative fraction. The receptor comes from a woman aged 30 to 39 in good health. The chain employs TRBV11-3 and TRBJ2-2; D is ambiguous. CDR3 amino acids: CASSPRNGNTGELFF. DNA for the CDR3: TGTGCCAGCAGCCCGCGAAATGGGAACACCGGGGAGCTGTTTTTT.